Described below is a single T cell receptor (beta chain) sequence and its context. The data were obtained in a study of T cell clones after liver transplantation. Study information: Immunosuppression withdrawal was tried within 2 years after liver transplantation in this trial.

Method: immunoSEQ multiplex PCR; TCRdb's copy keeps in-frame clones and lacks some. The table includes 50,000 to 70,000 clones, around two thirds detected once. CDR1 PRHDT and CDR2 FYEKMQ come from the germline V gene (reference sequence). This CDR3 has 14 residues. Trimming shortened V by 3 bases and J by 2 bases, and 9 bases separated the two germline ends. This sequence originates from a human patient who received a liver transplant. Some of these T cells may belong to the graft donor. This specimen consisted of CD4+ T cells from blood, obtained at the 15-month timepoint. V gene TRBV13 combines with J gene TRBJ2-3, with D maybe TRBD2 (5 bases). CDR3 residues: CASSFSDLTDTQYF. CDR3 in DNA: TGTGCCAGCAGCTTTAGCGACCTCACAGATACGCAGTATTTT.